The entry that follows covers one T cell receptor beta chain sequence. What it recognizes is unknown. The data stem from a study of T cell responses to AZD1222 COVID-19 vaccine. About the research overall: The study pooled second doses at about 4 or about 12 weeks.

Overall study results and limits: Spike-specific TCR breadth and depth grew following two AZD1222 doses.

The protocol was immunoSEQ multiplex PCR, while the TCRdb copy is restricted to in-frame clones and leaves out a portion. The table lists about 140,000 clones, 90% of them singletons. The sample here was peripheral blood, taken on day 0 of AZD1222 vaccination. This clonotype was sampled from an adult in good health.

The CDR3 DNA sequence: TGTGCCAGCAGCCCCACAGGGGGGCGAGGGGAGACCCAGTACTTC. Its protein product is CASSPTGGRGETQYF. The V and J genes are TRBV7-9 and TRBJ2-5; TRBD1 matches 8 bases. The CDR3 contains 15 residues. The germline V gene encodes CDR1 SEHNR and CDR2 FQNEAQ (reference sequence). Germline trimming cut 5 bases from V and 5 bases from J; bases unmatched to any gene: 10.